The clone carrying this T cell receptor (beta chain) was found many times. As yet, its antigen is unknown. Time point given: pre-sensitization, week 0. The treatment was: therapeutic diphenylcyclopropenone sensitization with weekly scalp DPC. This specimen belongs to a study of human T cells and chemical hapten exposure. Broader study findings: Expanded TCR counts at PT1 were positively correlated with the patch test score.

The V end lost 3 bases, the J end lost 0 bases, and 15 bases lay between the germline ends. The germline V gene encodes CDR1 PRHDT and CDR2 FYEKMQ (reference sequence). There are 16 residues in the CDR3. Each CDR3 protein is one row after TCRdb ran MiXCR on the RACE reads. The sample includes some 360,000 distinct CDR3 sequences, roughly 5.3% seen only once; the top ten take approximately 2.4%. The sequenced sample was whole blood, obtained in connection with sensitization to the hapten diphenylcyclopropenone (DPC). J is TRBJ2-7 and V is TRBV13; D is ambiguous. The clonotype originates from a woman aged 50 to 60 with alopecia areata. Some clones in this sample may be carry-over from other donors' samples. CDR3 protein: CASSFVTMGSSYEQYF. For the CDR3, the DNA is TGTGCCAGCAGCTTCGTGACAATGGGTAGCTCCTACGAGCAGTACTTC.